The clone carrying this T cell receptor (beta chain) appeared once. Its antigen is not known. TCR beta from blood CD8+ and CD4+ T cells was sequenced. FACS was used to enrich TEMRA cells, whereas the CD8+ and CD4+ T cells were obtained by negative isolation. Random hexamers served to reverse transcribe roughly 0.45 to 1 ug RNA. Coverage of TCR beta CDR3 amplification by immunoSEQ multiplex PCR extended to 54 Vbeta and 13 Jbeta. TCRdb fed the immunoSEQ multiplex PCR reads into MiXCR, producing one record per CDR3 protein. The sample has approximately 110,000 distinct CDR3 sequences, about 96% seen once. The entry originates in a study of CD8 T cells in Susac syndrome. Findings and limits, study-wide: By the study's own acknowledgment, its TCR sequencing and HLA analysis included relatively few individuals.

Germline V gives CDR1 SNHLY, CDR2 FYNNEI. This CDR3 contains 13 residues. The ends were cut back, 6 bases at V and 2 bases at J, with 9 bases in the middle. Sequenced sample: CD4+ T cells from PBMCs. The clonotype comes from a human donor in good health. The V and J genes are TRBV2 and TRBJ2-3; perhaps TRBD1 as D (5 bases). The DNA of the CDR3 is TGTGCCAGCAGACCGGACAACACAGATACGCAGTATTTT. As protein: CASRPDNTDTQYF.